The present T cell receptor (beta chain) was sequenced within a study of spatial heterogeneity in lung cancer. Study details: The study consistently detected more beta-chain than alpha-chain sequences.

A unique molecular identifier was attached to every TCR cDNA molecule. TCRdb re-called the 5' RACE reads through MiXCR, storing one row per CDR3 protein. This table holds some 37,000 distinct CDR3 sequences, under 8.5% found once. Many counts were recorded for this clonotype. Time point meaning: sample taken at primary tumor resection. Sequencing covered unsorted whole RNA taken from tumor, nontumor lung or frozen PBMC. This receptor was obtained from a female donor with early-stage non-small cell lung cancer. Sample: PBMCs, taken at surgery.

This CDR3 reads CSAPKAGKAYNEQFF. CDR3 bases: TGCAGTGCCCCTAAGGCGGGTAAGGCCTACAATGAGCAGTTCTTC. The rearrangement links TRBV20-1 to TRBJ2-1, with a weak D call TRBD2 (5 bases). V lost 6 bases, J lost 2 bases, and 17 bases lay in between. Germline V gives CDR1 DFQATT, CDR2 SNEGSKA (reference sequence). The length of the CDR3 is 15 residues.